This T cell receptor beta chain was observed in a study of CD8+ T cells in alopecia areata (dated by TCRdb to the late 2010s). Context from the whole study: High-throughput TCRbeta sequencing was used to examine T cell clonal expansion in alopecia areata in both the C3H/HeJ mouse model and human patients. In humans, TCRbeta sequencing was performed on scalp tissue and on sorted CD4+ and CD8+ peripheral blood T cells from healthy controls and from patients with patchy or totalis/universalis alopecia areata. Scalp clonality was compared among normal scalp (n=4), patchy alopecia areata scalp (n=8), and alopecia totalis/universalis scalp (n=8). RNA was extracted with the PAXgene miRNA kit for fixed scalp, the miRNeasy kit for PBMCs, and the RNeasy kit for mouse skin. immunoSEQ multiplex PCR using 35 Vbeta forward primers and 13 Jbeta reverse primers was used to amplify TCRbeta CDR3 regions. General findings and caveats noted by the study authors: Unlike mouse skin, which is dominated by gammadelta T cells, normal human skin has resident alphabeta T cells that are also sequenced, and this complicates analysis of the scalp TCR repertoire. TCR sequences shared between patients were less clear than in mice, possibly partly because of HLA diversity in the patient population. Compared with normal scalp, lesional scalp, particularly in alopecia totalis/universalis, had higher clonality and more expanded CD8+ clones, which suggests antigenic drive.

From the germline V gene, CDR1 is MGHRA and CDR2 is YSYEKL. Trimming leaves V shorter by 3 bases and J shorter by 2 bases, with the junction holding 4 bases beyond the gene matches. From cysteine to phenylalanine, the CDR3 is 15 amino acids long. The sequence is cut down to CDR3 DNA, 45 bases in frame from base 1. After PBMCs were isolated by density centrifugation and stained for CD3, CD4 and CD8, a FACSAria was used to sort CD4+ and CD8+ T cells. Scalp biopsies and blood samples were provided by unaffected controls. With respect to this clone: Its antigen is unknown. No base quality information exists; no much larger clone differs at one position.

The receptor library was made with the immunoSEQ multiplex PCR assay. RNA was extracted from all samples and reverse transcribed into cDNA as template for TCR sequencing. First-strand cDNA was synthesized with SuperScript III using a 2:1 mix of oligo-dT and random hexamers. A synthetic immune receptor repertoire was used to gauge amplification bias, and whatever bias remained was removed computationally. As for the original processing: Raw reads were preprocessed to remove errors, and CDR3 was defined by IMGT conventions from the conserved cysteine to phenylalanine. Clonality was calculated as 1 minus Shannon entropy normalized by log2 of the number of productive unique TCRs. Whether each scalp clone was CD4 or CD8 was inferred by checking scalp TCRbeta sequences against the CD4 and CD8 repertoires from sorted blood. TCRdb took over this immuneACCESS table, retaining in-frame rearrangements with V and J assigned. Such tables are incomplete; in checked studies, under half of the missing clones stem from an unresolved V gene, and the remainder is unexplained. That table is the source of V, J and clone size, and D and trimming were worked out from the DNA. The sample records 150,000 to 200,000 clones, 55% of which are singletons. The ten top clones hold over 4% of the sample.

The sequence derives from a human donor in good health. The rearranged segments are TRBV4-1 and TRBJ2-3; 8 bases in between match TRBD2. Sequencing was done on a sample of CD4+ T cells sorted from blood. The CDR3 amino acid sequence is: CASSHERGSTDTQYF. The nucleotide sequence reads as follows: TGCGCCAGCAGCCACGAGCGGGGGTCCACAGATACGCAGTATTTT.